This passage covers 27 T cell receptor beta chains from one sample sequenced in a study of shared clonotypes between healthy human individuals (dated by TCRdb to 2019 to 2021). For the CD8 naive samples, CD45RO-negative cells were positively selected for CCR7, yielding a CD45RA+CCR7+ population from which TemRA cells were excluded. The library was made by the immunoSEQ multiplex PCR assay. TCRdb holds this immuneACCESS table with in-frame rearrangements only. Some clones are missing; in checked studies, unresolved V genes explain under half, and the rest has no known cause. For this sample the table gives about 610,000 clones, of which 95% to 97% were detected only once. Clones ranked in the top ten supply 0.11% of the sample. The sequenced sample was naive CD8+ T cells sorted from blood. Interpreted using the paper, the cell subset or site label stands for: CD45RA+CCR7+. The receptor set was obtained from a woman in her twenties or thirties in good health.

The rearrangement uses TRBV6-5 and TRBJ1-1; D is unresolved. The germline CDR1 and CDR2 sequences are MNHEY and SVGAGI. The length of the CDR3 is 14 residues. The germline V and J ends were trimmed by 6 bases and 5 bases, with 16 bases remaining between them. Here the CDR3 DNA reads TGTGCCAGCAGGCGCGTGGGCGCGGGGACTGAAGCTTTCTTT. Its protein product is CASRRVGAGTEAFF.

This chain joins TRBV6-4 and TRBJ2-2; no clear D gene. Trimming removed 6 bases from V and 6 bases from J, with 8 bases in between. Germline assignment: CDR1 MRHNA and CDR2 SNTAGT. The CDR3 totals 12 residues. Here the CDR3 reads CASRSLPGELFF. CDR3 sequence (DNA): TGTGCCAGCAGATCCCTCCCCGGGGAGCTGTTTTTT.

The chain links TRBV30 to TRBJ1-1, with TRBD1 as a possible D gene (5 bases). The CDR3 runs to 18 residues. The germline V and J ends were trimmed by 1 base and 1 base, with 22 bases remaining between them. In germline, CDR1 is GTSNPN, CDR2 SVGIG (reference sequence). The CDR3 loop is CAWSDSSGTEEANTEAFF. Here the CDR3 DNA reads TGTGCCTGGAGTGACTCTTCCGGGACCGAGGAAGCGAACACTGAAGCTTTCTTT. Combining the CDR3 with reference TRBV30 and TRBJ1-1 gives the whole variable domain SQTIHQWPATLVQPVGSPLSLECTVEGTSNPNLYWYRQAAGRGLQLLFYSVGIGQISSEVPQNLSASRPQDRQFILSSKKLLLSDSGFYLCAWSDSSGTEEANTEAFFGQGTRLTVV.

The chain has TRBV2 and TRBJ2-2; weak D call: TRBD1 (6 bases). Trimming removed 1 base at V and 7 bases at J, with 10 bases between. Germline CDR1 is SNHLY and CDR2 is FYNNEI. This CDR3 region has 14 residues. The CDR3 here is CASSEGRGGGELFF. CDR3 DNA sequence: TGTGCCAGCAGTGAAGGCAGGGGCGGCGGGGAGCTGTTTTTT.

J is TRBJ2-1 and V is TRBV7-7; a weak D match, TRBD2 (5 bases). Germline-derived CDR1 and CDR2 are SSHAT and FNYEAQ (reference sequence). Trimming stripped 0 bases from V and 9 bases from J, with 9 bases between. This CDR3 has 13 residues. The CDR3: CASSLATSAEQFF. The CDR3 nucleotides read TGTGCCAGCAGCTTAGCCACTAGTGCTGAGCAGTTCTTC.

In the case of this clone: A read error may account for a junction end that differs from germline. CDR3 loop: CASREGLAGYNEQFF. CDR3 DNA sequence: TGTGCCAGCAGGGAAGGACTAGCGGGCTACAATGAGCAGTTCTTC. The chain combines TRBV6-1 with TRBJ2-1; 11 bases are shared with TRBD2. CDR3 length: 15 residues. CDR1 and CDR2 (germline): MNHNS, SASEGT.

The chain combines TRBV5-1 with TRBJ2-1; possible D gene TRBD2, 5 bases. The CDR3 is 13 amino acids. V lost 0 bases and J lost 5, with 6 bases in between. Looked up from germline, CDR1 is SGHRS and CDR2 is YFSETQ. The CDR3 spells CASSLVGNNEQFF. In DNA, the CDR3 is TGCGCCAGCAGCTTGGTCGGGAACAATGAGCAGTTCTTC.

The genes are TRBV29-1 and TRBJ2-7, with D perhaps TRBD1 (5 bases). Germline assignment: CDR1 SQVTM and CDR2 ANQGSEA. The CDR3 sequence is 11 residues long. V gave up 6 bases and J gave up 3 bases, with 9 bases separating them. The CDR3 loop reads CSVTEDYEQYF. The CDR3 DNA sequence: TGCAGCGTGACAGAAGACTACGAGCAGTACTTC.

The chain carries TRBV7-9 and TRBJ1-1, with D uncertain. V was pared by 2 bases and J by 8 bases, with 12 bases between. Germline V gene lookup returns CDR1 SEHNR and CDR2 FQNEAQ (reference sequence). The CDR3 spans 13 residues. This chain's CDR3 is CASSLPSAEEAFF. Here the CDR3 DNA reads TGTGCCAGCAGCTTACCCTCCGCGGAGGAAGCTTTCTTT.

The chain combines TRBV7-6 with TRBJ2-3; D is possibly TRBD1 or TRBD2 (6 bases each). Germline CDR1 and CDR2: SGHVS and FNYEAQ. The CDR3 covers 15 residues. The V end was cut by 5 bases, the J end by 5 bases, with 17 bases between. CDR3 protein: CASSPTGLGGDTQYF. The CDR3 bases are TGTGCCAGCAGCCCCACAGGGTTGGGGGGAGATACGCAGTATTTT.

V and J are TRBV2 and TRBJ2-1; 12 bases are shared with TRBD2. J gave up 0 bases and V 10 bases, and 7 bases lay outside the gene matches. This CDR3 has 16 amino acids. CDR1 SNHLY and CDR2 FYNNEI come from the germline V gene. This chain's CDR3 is CATGLAGGFSYNEQFF. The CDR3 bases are TGTGCCACGGGGCTAGCGGGAGGGTTCTCCTACAATGAGCAGTTCTTC.

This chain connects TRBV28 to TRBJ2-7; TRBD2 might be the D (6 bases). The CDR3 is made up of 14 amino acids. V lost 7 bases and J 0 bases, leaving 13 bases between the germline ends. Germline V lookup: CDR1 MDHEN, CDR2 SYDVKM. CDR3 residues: CASTGREPSYEQYF. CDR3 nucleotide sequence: TGTGCCAGCACAGGACGGGAGCCCTCCTACGAGCAGTACTTC.

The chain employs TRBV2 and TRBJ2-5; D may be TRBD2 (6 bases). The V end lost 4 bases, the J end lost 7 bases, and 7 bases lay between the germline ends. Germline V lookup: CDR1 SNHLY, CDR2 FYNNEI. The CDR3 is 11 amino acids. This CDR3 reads CASSGRGTQYF. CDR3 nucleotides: TGTGCCAGCAGTGGGCGGGGGACCCAGTACTTC.

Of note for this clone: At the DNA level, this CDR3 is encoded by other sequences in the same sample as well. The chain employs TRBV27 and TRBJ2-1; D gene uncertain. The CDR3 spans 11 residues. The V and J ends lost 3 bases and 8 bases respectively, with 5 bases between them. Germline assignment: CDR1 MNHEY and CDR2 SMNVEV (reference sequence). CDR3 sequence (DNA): TGTGCCAGCAGTTTCGGCGATGAGCAGTTCTTC. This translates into CASSFGDEQFF.

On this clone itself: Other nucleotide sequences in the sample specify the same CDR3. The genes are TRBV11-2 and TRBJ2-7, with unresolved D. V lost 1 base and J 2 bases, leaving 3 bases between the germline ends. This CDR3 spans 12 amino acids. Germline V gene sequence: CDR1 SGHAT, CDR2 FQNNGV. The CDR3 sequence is CASSLGAYEQYF. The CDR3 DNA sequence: TGTGCCAGCAGCTTAGGAGCCTACGAGCAGTACTTC.

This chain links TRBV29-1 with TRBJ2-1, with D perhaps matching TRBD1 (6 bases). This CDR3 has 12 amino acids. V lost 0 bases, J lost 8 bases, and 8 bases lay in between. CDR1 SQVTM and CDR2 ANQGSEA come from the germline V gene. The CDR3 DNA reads TGCAGCGTTGAAGACCCAGGGGATGAGCAGTTCTTC. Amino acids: CSVEDPGDEQFF.

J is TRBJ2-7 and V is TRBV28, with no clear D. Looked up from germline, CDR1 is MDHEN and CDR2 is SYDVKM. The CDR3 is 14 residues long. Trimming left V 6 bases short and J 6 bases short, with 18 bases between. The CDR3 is CASRTTDGFGEQYF. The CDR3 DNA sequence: TGTGCCAGCAGAACTACCGATGGGTTTGGCGAGCAGTACTTC.

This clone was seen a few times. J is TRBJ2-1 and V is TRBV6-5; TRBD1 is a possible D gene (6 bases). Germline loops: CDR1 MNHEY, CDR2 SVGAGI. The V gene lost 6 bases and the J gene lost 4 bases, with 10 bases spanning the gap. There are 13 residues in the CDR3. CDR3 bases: TGTGCCAGCAGCCCGGGACATTACAATGAGCAGTTCTTC. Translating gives CASSPGHYNEQFF.

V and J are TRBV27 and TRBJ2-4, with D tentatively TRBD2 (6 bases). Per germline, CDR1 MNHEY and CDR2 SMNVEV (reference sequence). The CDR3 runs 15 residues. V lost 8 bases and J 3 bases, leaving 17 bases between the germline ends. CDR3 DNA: TGTGCCAGCCGCTCTAGCGAACCTTTCAAAAACATTCAGTACTTC. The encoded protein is CASRSSEPFKNIQYF.

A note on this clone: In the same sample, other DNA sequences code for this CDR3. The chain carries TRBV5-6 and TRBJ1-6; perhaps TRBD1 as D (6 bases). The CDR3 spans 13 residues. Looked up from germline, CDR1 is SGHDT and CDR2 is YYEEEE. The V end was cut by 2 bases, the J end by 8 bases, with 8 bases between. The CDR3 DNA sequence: TGTGCCAGCAGCTTTGCAGGGGATTCACCCCTCCACTTT. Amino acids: CASSFAGDSPLHF.

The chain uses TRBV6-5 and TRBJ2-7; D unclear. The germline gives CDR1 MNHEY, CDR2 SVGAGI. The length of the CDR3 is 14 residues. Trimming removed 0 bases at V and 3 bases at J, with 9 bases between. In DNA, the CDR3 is TGTGCCAGCAGTTACTCGAAAGTGCACTACGAGCAGTACTTC. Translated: CASSYSKVHYEQYF.

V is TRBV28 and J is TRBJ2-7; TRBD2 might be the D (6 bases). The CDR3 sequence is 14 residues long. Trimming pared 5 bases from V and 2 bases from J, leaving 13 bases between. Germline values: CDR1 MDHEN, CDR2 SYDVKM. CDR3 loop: CASSRDSLAYEQYF. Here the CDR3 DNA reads TGTGCCAGCAGTAGGGACTCTCTCGCCTACGAGCAGTACTTC.

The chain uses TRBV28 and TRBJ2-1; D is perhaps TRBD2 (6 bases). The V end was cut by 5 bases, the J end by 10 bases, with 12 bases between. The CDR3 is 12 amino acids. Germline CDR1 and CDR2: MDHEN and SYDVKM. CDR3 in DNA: TGTGCCAGCAGTCCTTCGGGAGTAGAGCAGTTCTTC. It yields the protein CASSPSGVEQFF.

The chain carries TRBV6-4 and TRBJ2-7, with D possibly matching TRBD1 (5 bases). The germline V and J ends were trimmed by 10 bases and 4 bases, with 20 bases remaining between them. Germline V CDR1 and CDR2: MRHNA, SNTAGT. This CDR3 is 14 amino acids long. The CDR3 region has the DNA TGTGCCAACCCCCCCGTGGCAGGGTTGTACGAGCAGTACTTC. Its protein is CANPPVAGLYEQYF.

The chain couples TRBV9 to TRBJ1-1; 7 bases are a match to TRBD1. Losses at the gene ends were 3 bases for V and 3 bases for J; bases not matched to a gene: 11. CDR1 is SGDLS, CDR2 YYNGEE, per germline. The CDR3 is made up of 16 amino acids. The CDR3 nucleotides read TGTGCCAGCAGCGCCGACAGGGCGGGAGTCCACACTGAAGCTTTCTTT. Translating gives CASSADRAGVHTEAFF.

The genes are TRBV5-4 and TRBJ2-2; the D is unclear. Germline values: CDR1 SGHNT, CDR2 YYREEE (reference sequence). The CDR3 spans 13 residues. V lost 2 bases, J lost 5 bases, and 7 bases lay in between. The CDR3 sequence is CASSFGGTGELFF. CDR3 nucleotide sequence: TGTGCCAGCAGCTTCGGCGGAACCGGGGAGCTGTTTTTT.

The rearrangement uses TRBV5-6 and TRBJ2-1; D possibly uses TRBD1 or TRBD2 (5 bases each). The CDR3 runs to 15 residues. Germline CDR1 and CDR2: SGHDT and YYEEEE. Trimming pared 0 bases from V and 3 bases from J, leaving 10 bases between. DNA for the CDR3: TGTGCCAGCAGCTTGGGCAGGGAGTTCTACAATGAGCAGTTCTTC. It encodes CASSLGREFYNEQFF.